The 3 T cell receptor beta chains below come from one sample, sequenced in a study of T cells after yellow fever vaccination. TCRdb itself ran the 5' RACE reads through MiXCR, one entry per CDR3 protein. The repertoire holds about 320,000 distinct CDR3 sequences, with around a tenth as singletons. The material sequenced was CD4+ T cells sorted from PBMCs, taken 45 days after the yellow fever booster vaccination. The receptor set was obtained from a man younger than 35 who received the YFV17D yellow fever vaccine.

In this sample, this clonotype turned up a few times. The chain joins TRBV19 to TRBJ2-1, with D possibly being TRBD2 (5 bases). V was clipped by 11 bases and J by 8 bases, with 16 bases between them. Germline V CDR1 and CDR2: LNHDA, SQIVND (reference sequence). The length of the CDR3 is 12 residues. The CDR3: CACSDLADEQFF. The CDR3 bases are TGTGCCTGCTCGGATCTAGCCGATGAGCAGTTCTTC.

This clonotype occurred many times. The rearrangement links TRBV20-1 to TRBJ2-5; D uncertain. Germline-derived CDR1 and CDR2 are DFQATT and SNEGSKA (reference sequence). V shed 5 bases and J shed 3 bases, with 4 bases lying between them. The CDR3 runs to 10 residues. CDR3 region: CSASKETQYF. The DNA of the CDR3 is TGCAGTGCTTCCAAAGAGACCCAGTACTTC.

This clonotype was detected ten times or more. This chain uses TRBV5-1 with TRBJ1-1; D ambiguous. V was cut by 5 bases and J by 4 bases, with 15 bases left in between. The CDR3 is 14 amino acids. The germline V gene encodes CDR1 SGHRS and CDR2 YFSETQ. CDR3 DNA sequence: TGCGCCAGCAGATCGCCCTATGGACGCACTGAAGCTTTCTTT. Encoded protein: CASRSPYGRTEAFF.